This T cell receptor beta chain was profiled in a study of Ad26.COV2.S vaccination and SARS-CoV-2 variants (dated by TCRdb to about 2021). Some background on the complete study: Donors in the vaccine arm were drawn from COV1001, a multicentre, randomized, double-blind, placebo-controlled phase I-IIa trial testing Ad26.COV2.S in healthy adults. Ad26.COV2.S was administered intramuscularly at a dose of 5x10^10 or 1x10^11 viral particles, either as one shot or as two shots given 56 days apart. Investigators remained blinded to trial group allocation during experiments and outcome assessment. Trial participants were randomized into five groups of five: low-dose or high-dose Ad26.COV2.S given once or twice, or placebo on both occasions. TCRbeta repertoire sequencing served as the tool for gauging how specific and how broad the SARS-CoV-2-reactive T cell receptors were following Ad26.COV2.S vaccination. The TCR-sequenced set comprised about 30 samples: approximately 19 Ad26.COV2.S vaccine recipients, 5 placebo recipients and 8 SARS-CoV-2 convalescent individuals. Findings and caveats that apply to the study as a whole: Compared with placebo recipients, Ad26.COV2.S recipients showed higher spike-specific TCR breadth (P = 0.0014). Vaccine and placebo recipients had similar non-spike TCR breadth, a finding consistent with the vaccine containing only spike. The study lacked the statistical power to compare responses across vaccine doses or regimens. It was noted by the authors that total T cell responses may have been underestimated by the TCR breadth and depth analyses. After vaccination, spike-specific CD8+ and CD4+ T cell responses were reported to show substantial breadth.

To note about this clone: The antigen it recognizes is unknown. Base qualities are not provided; no much larger clone lies one nucleotide away.

According to the germline V gene, CDR1 reads SGHTS and CDR2 reads YDEGEE. From the cysteine through the phenylalanine, the CDR3 covers 14 amino acids. The only DNA kept is the CDR3, 42 bases in frame from the first base. V loses 3 bases at its end and J loses 2 bases; junction bases beyond the gene matches: 4. The treatment or condition label of this sample denotes: 15 to 20 received Ad26.COV2.S at low or high dose, single or two shots; about five received placebo; per-sample allocation not given. Repertoires of vaccine and placebo recipients were sequenced from samples collected on day 63 after the first injection. In Cohort 1b, around 25 adults aged 18-55 years were enrolled at a single site in Boston, USA, between 29 July and 7 August 2020. As a vaccine, Ad26.COV2.S was a replication-incompetent adenovirus type 26 vector that expressed a prefusion-stabilized SARS-CoV-2 spike protein derived from the original Wuhan strain.

TCRbeta CDR3 regions were sequenced with the immunoSEQ Assay. After extraction, genomic DNA underwent amplification by bias-controlled multiplex PCR, followed by high-throughput sequencing. Per the source publication's procedure: Collapsing and filtering of sequences were performed to quantify the absolute abundance of each unique TCRbeta CDR3 region. T cell fraction was estimated by normalizing TCRbeta template counts to usable DNA, with usable DNA measured through amplification of reference genes found in all nucleated cells. Repertoire TCRs were annotated as SARS-CoV-2-specific by exact matching of V gene, CDR3 amino acid sequence and J gene to a known reactive TCR set. MIRA supplied the reference SARS-CoV-2 TCR set, which was filtered for enrichment in COVID-19-positive ImmuneCODE repertoires so that public or cross-reactive TCRs were removed. Using the MIRA antigens, annotated TCRs were further analysed by specific ORF or by position within an ORF. Depth was the summed frequency of annotated unique rearrangements, while breadth was defined as annotated unique rearrangements over total unique productive rearrangements. Two-sided Wilcoxon rank-sum tests were applied when comparing TCR breadth between groups. Here the immuneACCESS table is served through TCRdb, limited to in-frame sequences with V and J called. Missing clones are a known gap in these copies; in checked studies unresolved V genes cover under half, and the rest lacks a known reason. That table is the source of V, J and clone size, and D and trimming were worked out from the DNA. For this sample the table gives roughly 300,000 clones, of which about 85% were detected only once. 6.4% of the sample rests with the top ten.

The chain is encoded by TRBV5-8 joined to TRBJ1-2; TRBD1 matches 7 bases in the middle. Sequencing used peripheral blood, obtained in a trial of Ad26.COV2.S vaccine versus placebo. The origin of this receptor is a person aged 18-65 years who received the Ad26.COV2.S COVID-19 vaccine or a placebo. At the DNA level, the sequence is TGTGCCAGCAGCTACCTGGACAGGAACTATGGCTACACCTTC. Translation gives CASSYLDRNYGYTF.